Many counts were recorded for the clone carrying this T cell receptor beta chain. The sample is drawn from a study of breast tumors, draining lymph nodes, adjacent tissues. TCRdb independently ran MiXCR on the multiplex PCR reads; one entry per CDR3 protein. The sample has 80,000 to 130,000 distinct CDR3 sequences, roughly 20% seen once. Breast cancer patients provided tissue from their axillary draining lymph nodes. The CDR3 extends over 16 amino acids. V lost 0 bases and J lost 8; bases outside the gene matches: 10. Germline-derived CDR1 and CDR2 are LGHNA and YNFKEQ. The source is a female donor with breast cancer. Some clones in this sample may be carry-over from other donors' samples. Sequencing was done on a sample of axillary lymph node tissue. The genes are TRBV4-2 and TRBJ2-3; 8 nucleotides match TRBD2. CDR3 protein: CASSQDLTGGPGTQYF. CDR3 coding DNA: TGTGCCAGCAGCCAAGACTTAACGGGAGGGCCTGGTACGCAGTATTTT.